The clone carrying this T cell receptor (beta chain) was counted a few times. Its matching antigen is unknown. Read sequence stops 3 residues before the CDR3 end, and the germline J gene provides the missing end. Data came from immunoSEQ multiplex PCR; TCRdb stores just in-frame clones and leaves some out. The sample presents 15,000 to 20,000 clones, none singletons. These data originate in a study of T cell clonality in common variable immunodeficiency. The study, taken as a whole, reports: Reportedly, TCR beta sequences from common variable immunodeficiency showed fewer deletions and N-nucleotide insertions.

J lost 1 base, V lost 8 bases, and 5 bases had no gene match. This CDR3 region has 17 residues. Looked up from germline, CDR1 is LNHDA and CDR2 is SQIVND (reference sequence). CVID subjects had received replacement immunoglobulin for at least one year. The sequenced sample consisted of peripheral blood mononuclear cells. This TCR came from a human donor with common variable immunodeficiency. V gene TRBV19 combines with J gene TRBJ2-2, with 15 positions matching TRBD2. The CDR3 bases that were read are TGTGCCAGTTCGAGGGGACTAGCGGGAGGGAACACCGGGGAG. Translated: CASSRGLAGGNTGE. The CDR3 reads in full as CASSRGLAGGNTGELFF.